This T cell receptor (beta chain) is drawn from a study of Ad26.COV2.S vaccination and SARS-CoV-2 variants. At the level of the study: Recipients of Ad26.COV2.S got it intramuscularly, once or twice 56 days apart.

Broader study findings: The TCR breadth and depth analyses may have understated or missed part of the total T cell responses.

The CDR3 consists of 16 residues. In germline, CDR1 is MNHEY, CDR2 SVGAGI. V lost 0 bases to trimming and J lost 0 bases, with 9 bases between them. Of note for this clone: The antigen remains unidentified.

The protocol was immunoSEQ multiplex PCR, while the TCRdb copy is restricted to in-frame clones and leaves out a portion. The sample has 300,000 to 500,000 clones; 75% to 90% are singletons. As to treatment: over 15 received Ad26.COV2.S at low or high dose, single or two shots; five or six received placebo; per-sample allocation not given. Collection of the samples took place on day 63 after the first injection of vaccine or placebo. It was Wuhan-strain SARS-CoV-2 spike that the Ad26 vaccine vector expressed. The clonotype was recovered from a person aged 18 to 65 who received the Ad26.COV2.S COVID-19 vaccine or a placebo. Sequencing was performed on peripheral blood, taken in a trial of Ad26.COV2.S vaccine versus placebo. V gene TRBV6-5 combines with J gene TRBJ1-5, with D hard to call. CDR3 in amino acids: CASSYSESNSNQPQHF. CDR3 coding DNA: TGTGCCAGCAGTTACTCCGAGAGCAATAGCAATCAGCCCCAGCATTTT.